This T cell receptor (beta chain) stems from a study of OX40 agonist ivuxolimab in advanced cancers. Describing the broader study: Ivuxolimab was an agonistic, fully human IgG2 monoclonal antibody directed against OX40 (CD134), a costimulatory receptor. Intravenous ivuxolimab was administered to patients every 2 weeks at six dose levels: 0.01, 0.1, 0.3, 1.5, 3 and 10 mg/kg. Among the roughly 52 dose-escalation patients, about 19 had hepatocellular carcinoma, approximately 15 melanoma, 9 renal cell carcinoma and 9 head and neck cancer. A male proportion of under 85% and a mean age of approximately 62 years, ranging from roughly 23 to 79, were recorded for the dose-escalation cohort. Patients were allowed to have had prior anti-PD-1, anti-PD-L1 or anti-CTLA-4 therapy, and around 41% of the dose-escalation patients had previously received checkpoint inhibitors. Partial responses occurred in three dose-escalation patients: two with cutaneous melanoma and one with hepatocellular carcinoma. Peripheral TCRbeta sequencing aimed to test whether ivuxolimab altered TCR sequence diversity and caused clonal T-cell expansion. The paper covers the monotherapy dose-escalation part of the phase I ivuxolimab trial, which included N ≈ 57 patients.

CDR1 is given as SGHRS and CDR2 as YFSETQ, both from the germline V gene. The CDR3 starts with the cysteine, ends with the phenylalanine, and has 14 residues. Here the CDR3 DNA is all that survives: 42 bases in frame from base 1. V and J lose 4 bases and 3 bases, and a span of 13 bases separates them. About this clone itself: No cognate antigen has been identified for it. No quality values exist for individual bases; no much larger clone is one base distant.

Patients with autoimmune disease history or receiving systemic immunosuppression were excluded from the trial. Peripheral blood for TCR sequencing was collected from all dose cohorts at baseline, on cycle 4 day 1, and on cycle 7 day 1. Samples were obtained from an open-label, multicenter, first-in-human phase I dose-escalation trial of ivuxolimab. Adults with locally advanced or metastatic melanoma, renal cell, hepatocellular, or head and neck squamous cell carcinoma were enrolled in the trial. Before TCR sequencing, CD4+ T cells and CD8+ T cells from peripheral blood were sorted into separate populations. For sequencing of the TCRbeta CDR3 region, genomic DNA was extracted from the sorted cells. The immunoSEQ Assay was used to sequence the TCRbeta CDR3 regions. In its TCRdb copy, this immuneACCESS table keeps in-frame sequences only and misses some clones. Where compared with another copy, unresolved V genes explain less than half of these, and the others have no known cause. Present in this sample are some 80,000 clones, 85% of which were seen just once. In total, the top ten clones hold 2.4% of the sample.

What the authors observed across the whole study: Partial responders in the 0.1-3.0 mg/kg groups had among the lowest normalized peripheral clonal expansion, especially among CD8+ T cells. After ivuxolimab, CD8+ T cells had more expanded clones than CD4+ T cells on average. The antigen specificity of the clonally expanded peripheral T cells was not determined. At doses of 0.1 to 3.0 mg/kg, clonal expansion of both CD4+ and CD8+ blood T cells was observed from baseline to week 6. Low levels of normalized T-cell clonal expansion were also shown by some nonresponding patients.

This specimen consisted of CD4+ or CD8+ T cells sorted from blood, obtained in a trial of the OX40 agonist ivuxolimab. This TCR derives from an adult with an advanced solid tumor such as melanoma, head and neck, liver or kidney cancer. The rearranged segments are TRBV5-1 and TRBJ1-1; TRBD1 is a weak D gene call, 5 bases matching. The nucleotide sequence reads TGCGCCAGCAGCCTCGACCCGGGGGACACTGAAGCTTTCTTT. This encodes CASSLDPGDTEAFF.